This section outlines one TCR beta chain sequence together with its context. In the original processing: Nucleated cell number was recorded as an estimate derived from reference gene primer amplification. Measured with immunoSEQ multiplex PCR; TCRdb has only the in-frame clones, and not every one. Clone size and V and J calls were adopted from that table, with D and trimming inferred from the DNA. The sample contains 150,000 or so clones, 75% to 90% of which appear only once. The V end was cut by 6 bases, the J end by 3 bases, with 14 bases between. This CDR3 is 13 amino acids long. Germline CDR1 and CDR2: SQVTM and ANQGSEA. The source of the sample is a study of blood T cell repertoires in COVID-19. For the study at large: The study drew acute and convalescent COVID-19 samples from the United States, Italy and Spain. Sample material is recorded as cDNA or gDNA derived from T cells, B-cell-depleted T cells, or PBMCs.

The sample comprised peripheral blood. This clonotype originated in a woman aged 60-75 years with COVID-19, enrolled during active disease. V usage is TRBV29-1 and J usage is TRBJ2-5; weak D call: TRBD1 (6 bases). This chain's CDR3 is CSVNWGLKETQYF. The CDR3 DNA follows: TGCAGCGTAAATTGGGGGCTAAAAGAGACCCAGTACTTC.